Listed below are T cell receptor beta chains from one sample, sequenced in a study of T-cell reconstitution after alpha-beta-depleted transplantation in children. From the PCR reads, TCRdb called clonotypes with MiXCR, one entry per CDR3 protein. In the table there are 490,000 or so distinct CDR3 sequences, roughly a tenth of which are singletons. Sequences were derived from PBMCs, sampled before TCRalphabeta/CD19-depleted stem cell transplant. The receptors here all came from a child aged 2 to 10 with inherited bone marrow failure, due to receive a stem cell transplant. Both conserved end residues are part of each CDR3. D genes are given only for firm matches. Not all rows give a size; the values are once, few, many and, for expanded clones, a class.

V gene	D gene	clone size	J gene	CDR3 DNA	CDR3 protein
TRBV9	NA	few	TRBJ2-7	TGTGCCAGCAGCCAGTACCAGGGTTCCTACGAGCAGTACTTC	CASSQYQGSYEQYF
TRBV4-3	TRBD1	many	TRBJ2-7	TGCGCCAGCAGCTGGGACAGAGCTGCCTACGAGCAGTACTTC	CASSWDRAAYEQYF
TRBV27	NA	NA	TRBJ2-7	TGTGCCAGCAGTTACAGGGTTTTTGGCTACGAGCAGTACTTC	CASSYRVFGYEQYF
TRBV4-3	NA	many	TRBJ2-2	TGCGCCAGCAGCCACACATACGGAGCGTCCGGGGAGCTGTTTTTT	CASSHTYGASGELFF
TRBV7-2	TRBD1	few	TRBJ2-7	TGTGCCAGCACCTGGACAGGGCCCTCCTACGAGCAGTACTTC	CASTWTGPSYEQYF
TRBV5-4	NA	few	TRBJ2-1	TGTGCCAGCAGCTTGCCAGGGGCGAAATACAATGAGCAGTTCTTC	CASSLPGAKYNEQFF
TRBV20-1	NA	NA	TRBJ2-7	TGCAGTGCTAGAGATCCAGACAGCTTCTCCTACGAGCAGTACTTC	CSARDPDSFSYEQYF
TRBV20-1	TRBD2	NA	TRBJ2-2	TGCAGTGCTAGTGGGGGACTAGCGGGAGCCACCGGGGAGCTGTTTTTT	CSASGGLAGATGELFF
TRBV10-3	NA	many	TRBJ1-5	TGTGCCATCAGTGAACAAGCCACCCAGCCCCAGCATTTT	CAISEQATQPQHF
TRBV11-2	NA	few	TRBJ2-7	TGTGCCAGCAGCTTAGGTCCGGAGAGGAGCGAGCAGTACTTC	CASSLGPERSEQYF
TRBV29-1	NA	many	TRBJ1-2	TGCAGCGTCCGGGACAACTATGGCTACACCTTC	CSVRDNYGYTF
TRBV5-1	TRBD2	many	TRBJ2-7	TGCGCCAGCAGCTTGGATCTAGCGGGAATCAACGAGCAGTACTTC	CASSLDLAGINEQYF
TRBV28	NA	many	TRBJ1-1	TGTGCCAGCAGCCTCTCTCCGGAAACTGAAGCTTTCTTT	CASSLSPETEAFF
TRBV28	NA	many	TRBJ2-7	TGTGCCAGCAATCTTAGGGGCTCCTACGAGCAGTACTTC	CASNLRGSYEQYF
TRBV7-2	TRBD2	many	TRBJ2-7	TGTGCCAGCAGCTTAGCGGGACTAGCGGGAGATGGCGAGCAGTACTTC	CASSLAGLAGDGEQYF
TRBV5-8	TRBD1	NA	TRBJ1-4	TGTGCCAGCAGCCGGACAGGGACTGAAAAACTGTTTTTT	CASSRTGTEKLFF
TRBV10-3	TRBD1	NA	TRBJ2-2	TGTGCCATCAGTGAGTCCACAGGGGGTGTCACCGGGGAGCTGTTTTTT	CAISESTGGVTGELFF
TRBV19	NA	NA	TRBJ2-4	TGTGCCAGTAGTATCCTAGCCAAAAACATTCAGTACTTC	CASSILAKNIQYF
TRBV12-3/TRBV12-4	NA	many	TRBJ1-2	TGTGCCAGCAGTCCCATTTTTGGGTATGGCTACACCTTC	CASSPIFGYGYTF
TRBV29-1	TRBD1	NA	TRBJ2-3	TGCAGCGTTGTGCCCGGGACAGTGGGGGATACGCAGTATTTT	CSVVPGTVGDTQYF
TRBV20-1	NA	few	TRBJ2-1	TGCAGTGCTAGGGGATGGGAGGCCCAAGGGTACAATGAGCAGTTCTTC	CSARGWEAQGYNEQFF
TRBV18	TRBD1	NA	TRBJ1-6	TGTGCCAGCTCATTCGGACAGGCTTCACCCCTCCACTTT	CASSFGQASPLHF
TRBV4-3	NA	many	TRBJ2-3	TGCGCCAGCAGCGCGGGTGCGGAACACACAGATACGCAGTATTTT	CASSAGAEHTDTQYF
TRBV12-3/TRBV12-4	TRBD1	NA	TRBJ1-2	TGTGCCAGCAGGTCCGGGACAGGGTTGAACTATGGCTACACCTTC	CASRSGTGLNYGYTF
TRBV19	NA	NA	TRBJ1-1	TGTGCCAGTAGTATAGTTTCAGGTTTCATGAACACTGAAGCTTTCTTT	CASSIVSGFMNTEAFF
TRBV9	TRBD2	many	TRBJ2-3	TGTGCCAGCAGCTTATCCGCCCGGGACTATTCCGATACGCAGTATTTT	CASSLSARDYSDTQYF